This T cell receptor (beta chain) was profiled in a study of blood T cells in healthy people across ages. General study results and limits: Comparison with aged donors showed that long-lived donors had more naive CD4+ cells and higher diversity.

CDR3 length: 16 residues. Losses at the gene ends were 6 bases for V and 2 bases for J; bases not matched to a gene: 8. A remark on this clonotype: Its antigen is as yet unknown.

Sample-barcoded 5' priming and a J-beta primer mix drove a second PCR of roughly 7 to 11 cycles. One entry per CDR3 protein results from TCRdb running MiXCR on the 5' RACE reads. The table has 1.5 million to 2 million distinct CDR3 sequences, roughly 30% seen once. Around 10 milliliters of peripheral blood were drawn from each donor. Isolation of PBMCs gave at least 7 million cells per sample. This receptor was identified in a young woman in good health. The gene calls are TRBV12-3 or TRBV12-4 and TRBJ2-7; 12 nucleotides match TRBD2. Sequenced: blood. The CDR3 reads CASSYGLAGIPYEQYF. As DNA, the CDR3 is TGTGCCAGCAGCTACGGACTAGCGGGGATACCCTACGAGCAGTACTTC.